This T cell receptor (beta chain) appears in the sequencing data of a study of blood T cell repertoires in COVID-19. In the authors' methods: Amplified reference gene primers provided the basis for estimating nucleated cell counts. Generated by immunoSEQ multiplex PCR, the TCRdb table keeps only in-frame clones and is missing some. V and J calls and clone size are those listed in that table; D and trimming were worked out from the DNA. Of fewer than 350,000 clones in the sample, around 90% are singletons; the top ten hold approximately 7.5%. Germline V lookup: CDR1 SGHRS, CDR2 YFSETQ. V trimming: 0 bases; J trimming: 5 bases; junction bases outside the gene matches: 8. The CDR3 loop spans 17 amino acids.

What was sequenced was peripheral blood. The rearrangement joins TRBV5-1 to TRBJ1-6; 7 bases fit TRBD1. The clonotype comes from a woman younger than 45 with COVID-19, enrolled during active disease. The CDR3 reads CASSLGTGEFHNSPLHF. The CDR3 bases are TGCGCCAGCAGCTTGGGTACAGGGGAATTTCATAATTCACCCCTCCACTTT. Together with reference TRBV5-1 and TRBJ1-6, the CDR3 gives the full variable domain: KAGVTQTPRYLIKTRGQQVTLSCSPISGHRSVSWYQQTPGQGLQFLFEYFSETQRNKGNFPGRFSGRQFSNSRSEMNVSTLELGDSALYLCASSLGTGEFHNSPLHFGNGTRLTVT.